This TCR beta chain appears in the sequencing data of a study of graft-versus-host responses after intestinal transplantation. Across the whole study: Transplants were multivisceral, liver-intestinal, or isolated intestinal.

V lost 0 bases to trimming and J lost 2 bases, with 10 bases between them. The CDR3 covers 15 residues. Overall study findings and caveats: Some GvH clones appeared in ileal mucosa or blood before recipient bone marrow. Allograft clonal ratios (graft-versus-host to host-versus-graft) were high in patients who had graft-donor T cell macrochimerism.

Assay: immunoSEQ multiplex PCR; the TCRdb copy retains only in-frame clones and omits some. Of 100,000 or so clones listed, roughly 87% were seen once; the top ten hold over 0.95%. As to this clone: Its antigen is as yet unknown.

V usage is TRBV23-1 and J usage is TRBJ2-5; D call uncertain. TRBV23-1 counts as an open reading frame of uncertain function. This receptor was identified in a human donor who was the organ donor for an intestinal transplant. The sample was unstimulated CD4+ T cells sorted from spleen or lymph node cells, taken before transplant. The chain's CDR3 is CASSQSKQVQETQYF. CDR3 DNA sequence: TGCGCCAGCAGTCAATCGAAGCAGGTTCAAGAGACCCAGTACTTC.